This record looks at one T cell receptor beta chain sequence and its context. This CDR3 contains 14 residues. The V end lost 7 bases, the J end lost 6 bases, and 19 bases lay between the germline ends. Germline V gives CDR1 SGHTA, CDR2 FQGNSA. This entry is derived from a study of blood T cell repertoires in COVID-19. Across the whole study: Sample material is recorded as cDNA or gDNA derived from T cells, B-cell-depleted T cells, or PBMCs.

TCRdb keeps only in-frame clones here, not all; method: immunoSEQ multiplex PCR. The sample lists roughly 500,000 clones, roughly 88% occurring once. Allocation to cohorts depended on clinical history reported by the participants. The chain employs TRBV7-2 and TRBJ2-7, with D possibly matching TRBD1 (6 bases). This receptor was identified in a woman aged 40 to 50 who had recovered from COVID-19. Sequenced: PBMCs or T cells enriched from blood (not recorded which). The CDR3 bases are TGTGCCAGCACTCCCCAGGGGAGAGGTGGCGAGCAGTACTTC. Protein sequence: CASTPQGRGGEQYF. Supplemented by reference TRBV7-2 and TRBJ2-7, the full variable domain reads GAGVSQSPSNKVTEKGKDVELRCDPISGHTALYWYRQSLGQGLEFLIYFQGNSAPDKSGLPSDRFSAERTGGSVSTLTIQRTQQEDSAVYLCASTPQGRGGEQYFGPGTRLTVT.